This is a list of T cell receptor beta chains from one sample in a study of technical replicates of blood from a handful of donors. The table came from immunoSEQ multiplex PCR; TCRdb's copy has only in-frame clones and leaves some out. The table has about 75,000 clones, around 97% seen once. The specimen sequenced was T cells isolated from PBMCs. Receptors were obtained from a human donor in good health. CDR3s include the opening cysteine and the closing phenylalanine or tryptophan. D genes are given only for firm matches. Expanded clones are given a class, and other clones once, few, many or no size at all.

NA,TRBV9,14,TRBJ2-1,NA,CASSGAGDLNEQFF,TGTGCCAGCAGCGGGGCCGGGGATCTCAATGAGCAGTTCTTC
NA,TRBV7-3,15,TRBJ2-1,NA,CASSLGANTYNEQFF,TGTGCCAGCAGCTTAGGGGCGAATACTTACAATGAGCAGTTCTTC
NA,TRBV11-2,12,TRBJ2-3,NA,CAGQGISDTQYF,TGTGCCGGGCAGGGGATCTCAGATACGCAGTATTTT
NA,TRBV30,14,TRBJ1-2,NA,CAWSAQRINYGYTF,TGTGCCTGGAGCGCCCAGAGGATTAACTATGGCTACACCTTC
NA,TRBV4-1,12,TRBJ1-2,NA,CASSHPPQGYTF,TGCGCCAGCAGCCACCCGCCCCAGGGCTACACCTTC
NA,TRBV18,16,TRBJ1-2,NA,CASSPIARGVDYGYTF,TGTGCCAGCTCACCAATCGCCCGGGGAGTGGACTATGGCTACACCTTC
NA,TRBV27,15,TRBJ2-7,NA,CASSWDSSSSYEQYF,TGTGCCAGCAGTTGGGACTCCTCTAGCTCCTACGAGCAGTACTTC
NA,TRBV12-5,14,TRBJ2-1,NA,CASGLGQQVNEQFF,TGTGCTAGTGGTTTAGGACAGCAGGTGAATGAGCAGTTCTTC
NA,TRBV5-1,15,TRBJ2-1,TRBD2,CASSLGGTTLNEQFF,TGCGCCAGCAGCTTGGGGGGGACTACACTCAATGAGCAGTTCTTC
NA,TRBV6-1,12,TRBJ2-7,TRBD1,CASSATGGEQYF,TGTGCCAGCAGTGCTACAGGGGGCGAGCAGTACTTC
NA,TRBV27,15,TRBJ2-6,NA,CASRQKGAGANVLTF,TGTGCCAGCAGGCAGAAGGGGGCTGGGGCCAACGTCCTGACTTTC
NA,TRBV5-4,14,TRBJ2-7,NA,CASSSTGSVDEQYF,TGTGCCAGCAGCTCTACCGGGAGTGTCGACGAGCAGTACTTC
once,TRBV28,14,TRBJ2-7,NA,CASRPPAGVYEQYF,TGTGCCAGCAGACCCCCCGCAGGGGTTTACGAGCAGTACTTC
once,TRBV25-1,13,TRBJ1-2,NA,CASTPRGGYGYTF,TGTGCCAGCACCCCCCGGGGGGGCTATGGCTACACCTTC
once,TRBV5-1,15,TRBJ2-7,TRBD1,CASSAGLTGSYEQYF,TGCGCCAGCAGCGCCGGTCTGACAGGGTCCTACGAGCAGTACTTC
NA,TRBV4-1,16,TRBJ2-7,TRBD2,CASSQEPGLLNYEQYF,TGCGCCAGCAGCCAGGAACCGGGACTACTAAACTACGAGCAGTACTTC
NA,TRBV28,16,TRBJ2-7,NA,CASSSFYAQGSYEQYF,TGTGCCAGCAGTTCCTTTTACGCGCAGGGATCCTACGAGCAGTACTTC
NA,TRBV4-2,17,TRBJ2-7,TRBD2,CASSFSSGGAGGYEQYF,TGTGCCAGCAGCTTCAGCAGCGGGGGGGCCGGCGGCTACGAGCAGTACTTC
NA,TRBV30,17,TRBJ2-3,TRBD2,CAWSLTTSGGPPDTQYF,TGTGCCTGGAGTTTGACAACTAGCGGGGGGCCCCCAGATACGCAGTATTTT
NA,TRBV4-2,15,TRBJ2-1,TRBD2,CASSQRTSGLNEQFF,TGTGCCAGCAGCCAAAGGACTAGCGGGCTCAATGAGCAGTTCTTC
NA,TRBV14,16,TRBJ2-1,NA,CASSQEEESSYNEQFF,TGTGCCAGCAGCCAAGAGGAGGAGAGCTCCTACAATGAGCAGTTCTTC
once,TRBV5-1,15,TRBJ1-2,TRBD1,CASSLGQGRDYGYTF,TGCGCCAGCAGCTTAGGACAGGGGAGGGACTATGGCTACACCTTC
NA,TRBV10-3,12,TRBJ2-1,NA,CAISGGGDEQFF,TGTGCCATCAGTGGGGGGGGCGATGAGCAGTTCTTC
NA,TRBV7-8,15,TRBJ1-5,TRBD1,CASSFSSGGFSPQHF,TGTGCCAGCAGCTTTTCTTCAGGGGGCTTCAGCCCCCAGCATTTT
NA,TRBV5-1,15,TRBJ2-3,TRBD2,CASSLILADTDTQYF,TGCGCCAGCAGCTTGATACTAGCGGACACAGATACGCAGTATTTT
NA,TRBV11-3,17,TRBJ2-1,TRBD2,CASSPGRTSGSSNEQFF,TGTGCCAGCAGCCCGGGACGGACTAGCGGGAGTTCCAATGAGCAGTTCTTC
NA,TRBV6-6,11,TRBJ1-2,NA,CASSYDSTYTF,TGTGCCAGCAGTTACGACTCTACCTACACCTTC
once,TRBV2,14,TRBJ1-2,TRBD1,CASSPQGAQGGYTF,TGTGCCAGCAGTCCACAGGGGGCGCAAGGGGGCTACACCTTC
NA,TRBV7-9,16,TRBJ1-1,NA,CASSTRRAGANTEAFF,TGTGCCAGCAGCACCCGTAGGGCAGGGGCTAACACTGAAGCTTTCTTT